Sequencing of this TCR beta chain was carried out in a study of regulatory T cells in long-lasting Graves disease. The wider study: Persistence in Graves' disease denoted antithyroid drug use beyond 5 years alongside positive TSH receptor antibodies.

With iRepertoire HTBI primers and Arm-PCR of CDR3 regions, TCR beta libraries were built. TCRdb reprocessed the multiplex PCR reads with MiXCR, giving one entry per CDR3 protein. The sample holds around 460,000 distinct CDR3 sequences, 22% seen once. The time point was: persistent/refractory GD, antithyroid drugs over 5 years with positive TRAb. The authors made the TCR library using RNA they extracted from PBMCs. V shed 3 bases and J shed 1 base, with 9 bases lying between them. CDR3 length equals 13 residues. Per germline, CDR1 GTSNPN and CDR2 SVGIG (reference sequence). This sequence was found in a female donor with Graves disease. The sequenced sample was peripheral blood mononuclear cells (PBMCs), obtained when the disease was refractory, from a patient treated with antithyroid drugs. The chain couples TRBV30 to TRBJ1-1; D call uncertain. The CDR3 loop is CAWSTEGNTEAFF. The DNA for the CDR3 is TGTGCCTGGAGCACCGAGGGGAACACTGAAGCTTTCTTT.